These 17 T cell receptor beta chains were all obtained from the same sample, sequenced in a study of OX40 agonist ivuxolimab in advanced cancers. Sequencing used immunoSEQ multiplex PCR; TCRdb keeps in-frame clones, though not all of them. The sample lists tens of thousands of clones, roughly nine tenths seen once, with 10% to 12% in the top ten. The source material was CD4+ or CD8+ T cells sorted from blood, sampled in a trial of the OX40 agonist ivuxolimab. These receptors came from an adult with an advanced solid tumor such as melanoma, head and neck, liver or kidney cancer.

The chain is built from TRBV18 and TRBJ2-7; TRBD2 aligns across 10 bases. With V trimmed by 6 bases and J by 7 bases, 18 bases remained unmatched. CDR3 length: 17 residues. Germline assignment: CDR1 KGHSH and CDR2 LQKENI. The CDR3 here is CASSPPDTWTSGGEQYF. DNA for the CDR3: TGTGCCAGCTCCCCGCCGGACACCTGGACTAGCGGAGGAGAGCAGTACTTC.

The chain employs TRBV4-2 and TRBJ2-4; either TRBD1 or TRBD2 may supply D (6 bases each). CDR3 length: 18 amino acids. Between the trimmed V and J ends, which lost 1 base and 0 bases, there was a span of 16 bases. CDR1 LGHNA and CDR2 YNFKEQ come from the germline V gene. The CDR3 loop reads CASSQVSGAGLAKNIQYF. The CDR3 DNA reads TGTGCCAGCAGCCAAGTCTCGGGGGCCGGTTTAGCCAAAAACATTCAGTACTTC.

The genes are TRBV11-1 and TRBJ2-3; D may be TRBD1 or TRBD2 (5 bases each). Trimming removed 3 bases from V and 4 bases from J, with 17 bases in between. Looked up from germline, CDR1 is SGHAT and CDR2 is FQDESV (reference sequence). This CDR3 has 16 residues. The CDR3 protein is CASSFIVSTGPDTQYF. For the CDR3, the DNA is TGTGCCAGCAGCTTTATAGTGTCGACGGGGCCAGATACGCAGTATTTT. The full variable domain, completed using reference TRBV11-1 and TRBJ2-3, is EAEVAQSPRYKITEKSQAVAFWCDPISGHATLYWYRQILGQGPELLVQFQDESVVDDSQLPKDRFSAERLKGVDSTLKIQPAELGDSAMYLCASSFIVSTGPDTQYFGPGTRLTVL.

The rearrangement links TRBV19 to TRBJ2-7; 15 bases are a match to TRBD2. Trimming took 5 bases from V and 4 from J; bases not matched to a gene: 9. Germline V CDR1 and CDR2: LNHDA, SQIVND (reference sequence). The CDR3 runs 17 residues. The CDR3 DNA is TGTGCCAGTAGTCTTTCCGGACTAGCGGGAGGGCTTTACGAGCAGTACTTC. Its protein is CASSLSGLAGGLYEQYF. The full variable domain, completed using reference TRBV19 and TRBJ2-7, is DGGITQSPKYLFRKEGQNVTLSCEQNLNHDAMYWYRQDPGQGLRLIYYSQIVNDFQKGDIAEGYSVSREKKESFPLTVTSAQKNPTAFYLCASSLSGLAGGLYEQYFGPGTRLTVT.

The V call is TRBV12-5, the J call TRBJ2-1; 11 positions match TRBD2. The CDR3 consists of 18 residues. V shed 4 bases and J 4 bases; nucleotides not matched to a gene: 12. CDR1 and CDR2 (germline): LGHNT, FRNRAP. For the CDR3, the DNA is TGTGCTAGTGGTTCTAACCCGACTAGCGGGGTGGGTTACAATGAGCAGTTCTTC. Translation: CASGSNPTSGVGYNEQFF.

The chain couples TRBV2 to TRBJ2-1, with 7 bases lining up with TRBD1. The CDR3 is 15 residues long. Germline V lookup: CDR1 SNHLY, CDR2 FYNNEI. The junction had 6 bases not matched to a gene; V was cut back by 7 bases and J by 0 bases. The CDR3: CASNEGASSYNEQFF. The CDR3 DNA reads TGTGCCAGCAACGAGGGGGCTAGCTCCTACAATGAGCAGTTCTTC.

This chain links TRBV5-4 with TRBJ2-7; TRBD2 agrees at 12 bases. In germline, CDR1 is SGHNT, CDR2 YYREEE (reference sequence). V lost 4 bases and J lost 0; bases outside the gene matches: 8. CDR3 size: 17 residues. In DNA, the CDR3 is TGTGCCAGCAGCGCCGCTCTAGCGGGGGGGAGCTCCTACGAGCAGTACTTC. Protein product: CASSAALAGGSSYEQYF. Combining the CDR3 with reference TRBV5-4 and TRBJ2-7 gives the whole variable domain ETGVTQSPTHLIKTRGQQVTLRCSSQSGHNTVSWYQQALGQGPQFIFQYYREEENGRGNFPPRFSGLQFPNYSSELNVNALELDDSALYLCASSAALAGGSSYEQYFGPGTRLTVT.

The CDR3 DNA sequence: TGTGCCAGCAGTTTACGCAGGGAAGCTGGAAACACCATATATTTT. Protein product: CASSLRREAGNTIYF. The chain joins TRBV28 to TRBJ1-3; tentatively, D is TRBD1 (5 bases). This CDR3 spans 15 amino acids. Trimming took off 2 bases at V and 2 bases at J, with 10 bases between the two ends. Germline V gives CDR1 MDHEN, CDR2 SYDVKM.

The chain links TRBV7-2 to TRBJ1-1; D not resolved. Germline CDR1 and CDR2: SGHTA and FQGNSA. CDR3 size: 18 residues. The V and J ends lost 5 bases and 3 bases respectively, with 25 bases between them. The DNA for the CDR3 is TGTGCCAGCAGCCTAGGGCGGGGTCAGAAAGGACTGGACACTGAAGCTTTCTTT. Encoded protein: CASSLGRGQKGLDTEAFF.

The V and J genes are TRBV4-2 and TRBJ2-7, with 7 bases that match TRBD2. The CDR3 is made up of 15 amino acids. The ends lost 4 bases at V and 2 bases at J; junction bases unmatched: 8. The germline CDR1 and CDR2 sequences are LGHNA and YNFKEQ. The CDR3 region has the DNA TGTGCCAGCAGCCGATTGGCCCTAGCGGCCTACGAGCAGTACTTC. Translation: CASSRLALAAYEQYF.

This chain links TRBV16 with TRBJ2-7, with TRBD1 identical over 11 bases. The V gene end was trimmed by 2 bases and the J gene end by 2 bases; junction bases not matched to a gene: 8. The CDR3 is made up of 17 amino acids. Germline CDR1 is KGHSY and CDR2 is FQNENV. The CDR3 sequence is CASSQILGQGAPYEQYF. CDR3 sequence (DNA): TGTGCCAGCAGCCAAATCCTCGGACAGGGGGCTCCCTACGAGCAGTACTTC.

This chain connects TRBV7-2 to TRBJ2-3, with D hard to call. V lost 3 bases and J lost 3, with 4 bases in between. The length of the CDR3 is 12 residues. Germline CDR1 is SGHTA and CDR2 is FQGNSA. The CDR3 nucleotides are TGTGCCAGCAGCTTCATTACAGATACGCAGTATTTT. Translation gives CASSFITDTQYF. Combining the CDR3 with reference TRBV7-2 and TRBJ2-3 gives the whole variable domain GAGVSQSPSNKVTEKGKDVELRCDPISGHTALYWYRQSLGQGLEFLIYFQGNSAPDKSGLPSDRFSAERTGGSVSTLTIQRTQQEDSAVYLCASSFITDTQYFGPGTRLTVL.

The CDR3 DNA is TGCAGTGCTTCCCGCCACAATGAGCAGTTCTTC. Its protein is CSASRHNEQFF. The chain has TRBV20-1 and TRBJ2-1; D gene uncertain. Germline V gene sequence: CDR1 DFQATT, CDR2 SNEGSKA (reference sequence). V lost 5 bases to trimming and J lost 5 bases, with 7 bases between them. The CDR3 consists of 11 residues.

The gene calls are TRBV29-1 and TRBJ1-3; D is uncertain. The CDR3 is made up of 13 amino acids. Germline CDR1 and CDR2: SQVTM and ANQGSEA. V lost 7 bases and J lost 0, with 10 bases in between. The CDR3 protein is CSGAKSSGNTIYF. In nucleotides, the CDR3 is TGCAGCGGGGCAAAGAGCTCTGGAAACACCATATATTTT.

The chain uses TRBV7-6 and TRBJ1-1; D remains ambiguous. The CDR3 length is 13 residues. V lost 2 bases to trimming and J lost 1 base, with 5 bases between them. Germline V gene sequence: CDR1 SGHVS, CDR2 FNYEAQ. CDR3 nucleotide sequence: TGTGCCAGCAGCTTATGGGGGAACACTGAAGCTTTCTTT. This codes for CASSLWGNTEAFF.

The chain links TRBV2 to TRBJ2-1; no reliable D call. With 0 bases removed from V and 12 bases from J, the gap between germline ends came to 12 bases. The CDR3 is 13 residues long. Per the germline V gene, CDR1 is SNHLY and CDR2 is FYNNEI. CDR3 protein: CASSEAGETVQFF. CDR3 coding DNA: TGTGCCAGCAGTGAAGCTGGCGAAACGGTGCAGTTCTTC.

The rearrangement joins TRBV5-6 to TRBJ2-7; D is unclear. CDR1 and CDR2 (germline): SGHDT, YYEEEE. CDR3 length: 12 residues. Trimming cost V 2 bases and J 4 bases, with 7 bases left between them. This chain's CDR3 is CASSFHSYEQYF. In nucleotides, the CDR3 is TGTGCCAGCAGCTTCCACAGTTACGAGCAGTACTTC.